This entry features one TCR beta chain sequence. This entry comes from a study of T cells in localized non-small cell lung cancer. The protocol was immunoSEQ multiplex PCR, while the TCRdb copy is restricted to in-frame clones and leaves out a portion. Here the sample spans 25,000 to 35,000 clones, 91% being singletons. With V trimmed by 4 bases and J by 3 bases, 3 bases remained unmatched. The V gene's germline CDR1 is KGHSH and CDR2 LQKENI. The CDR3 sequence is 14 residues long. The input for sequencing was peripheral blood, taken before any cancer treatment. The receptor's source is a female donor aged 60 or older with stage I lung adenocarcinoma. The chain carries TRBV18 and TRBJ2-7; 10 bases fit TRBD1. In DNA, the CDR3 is TGTGCCAGCTCACGGGGACAGGGGTTCTACGAGCAGTACTTC. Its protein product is CASSRGQGFYEQYF.